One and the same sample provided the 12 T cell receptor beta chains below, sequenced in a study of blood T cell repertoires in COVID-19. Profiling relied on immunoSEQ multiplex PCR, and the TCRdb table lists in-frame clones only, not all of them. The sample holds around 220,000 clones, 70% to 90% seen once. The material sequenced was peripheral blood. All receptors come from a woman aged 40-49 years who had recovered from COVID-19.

CDR3 sequence (DNA): TGTGCCAGCAGCCGAGGGCTAGCGCCCTACAATGAGCAGTTCTTC. It yields the protein CASSRGLAPYNEQFF. The V gene is TRBV7-3, the J gene TRBJ2-1, with D possibly TRBD2 on 6 matching bases. CDR3 length: 15 amino acids. Germline lookup yields CDR1 SGHTA and CDR2 FQGTGA. V was trimmed by 5 bases and J by 2 bases, leaving 13 bases between them. Full variable domain (rest looked up from reference TRBV7-3 and TRBJ2-1): GAGVSQTPSNKVTEKGKYVELRCDPISGHTALYWYRQSLGQGPEFLIYFQGTGAADDSGLPNDRFFAVRPEGSVSTLKIQRTERGDSAVYLCASSRGLAPYNEQFFGPGTRLTVL.

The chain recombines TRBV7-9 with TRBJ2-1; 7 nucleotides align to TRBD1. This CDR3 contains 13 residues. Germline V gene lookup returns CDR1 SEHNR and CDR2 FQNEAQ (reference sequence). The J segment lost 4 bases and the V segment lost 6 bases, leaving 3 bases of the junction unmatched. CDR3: CASRTRGYNEQFF. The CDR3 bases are TGTGCCAGCAGAACCAGGGGGTACAATGAGCAGTTCTTC.

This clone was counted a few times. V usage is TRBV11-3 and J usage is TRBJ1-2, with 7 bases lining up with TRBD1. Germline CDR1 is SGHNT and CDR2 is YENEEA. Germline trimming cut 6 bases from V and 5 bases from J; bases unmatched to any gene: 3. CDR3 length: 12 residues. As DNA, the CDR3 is TGTGCCAGCAGTGACAGGGCGTATGGCTACACCTTC. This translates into CASSDRAYGYTF.

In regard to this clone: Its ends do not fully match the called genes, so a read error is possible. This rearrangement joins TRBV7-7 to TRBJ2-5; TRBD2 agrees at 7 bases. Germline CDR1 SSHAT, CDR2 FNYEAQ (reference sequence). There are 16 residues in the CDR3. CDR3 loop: CASSPLGGGGGETQYF. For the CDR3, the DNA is TGTGCTAGCAGCCCTTTGGGAGGTGGCGGGGGAGAGACCCAGTACTTC.

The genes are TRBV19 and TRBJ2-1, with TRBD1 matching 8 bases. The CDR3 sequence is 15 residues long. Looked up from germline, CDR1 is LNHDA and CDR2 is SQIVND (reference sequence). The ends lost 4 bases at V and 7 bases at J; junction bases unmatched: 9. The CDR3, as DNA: TGTGCCAGTAGTACCCCACAGGGGGGTCGGAATGAGCAGTTCTTC. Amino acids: CASSTPQGGRNEQFF.

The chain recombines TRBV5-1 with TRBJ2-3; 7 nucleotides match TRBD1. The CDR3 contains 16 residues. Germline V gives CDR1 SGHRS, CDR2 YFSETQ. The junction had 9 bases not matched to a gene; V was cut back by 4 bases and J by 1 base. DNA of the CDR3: TGCGCCAGCAGCCAACAGACAGGGTCGGGCACAGATACGCAGTATTTT. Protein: CASSQQTGSGTDTQYF.

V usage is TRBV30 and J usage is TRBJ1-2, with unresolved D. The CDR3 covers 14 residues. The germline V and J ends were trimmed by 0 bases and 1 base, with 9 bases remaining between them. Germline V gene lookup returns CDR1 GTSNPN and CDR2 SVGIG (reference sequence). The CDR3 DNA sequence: TGTGCCTGGAGTGTACGCCTATTTAACTATGGCTACACCTTC. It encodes CAWSVRLFNYGYTF. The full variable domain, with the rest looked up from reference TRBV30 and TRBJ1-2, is SQTIHQWPATLVQPVGSPLSLECTVEGTSNPNLYWYRQAAGRGLQLLFYSVGIGQISSEVPQNLSASRPQDRQFILSSKKLLLSDSGFYLCAWSVRLFNYGYTFGSGTRLTVV.

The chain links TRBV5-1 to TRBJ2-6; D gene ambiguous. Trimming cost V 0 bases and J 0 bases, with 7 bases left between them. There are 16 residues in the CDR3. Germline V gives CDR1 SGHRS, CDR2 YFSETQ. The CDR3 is CASSLDPYSGANVLTF. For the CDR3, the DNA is TGCGCCAGCAGCTTGGATCCGTACTCTGGGGCCAACGTCCTGACTTTC.

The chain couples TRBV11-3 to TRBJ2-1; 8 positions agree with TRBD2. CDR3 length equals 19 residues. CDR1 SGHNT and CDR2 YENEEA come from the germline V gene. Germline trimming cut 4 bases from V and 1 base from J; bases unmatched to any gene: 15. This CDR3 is CASSSVTFYSGSSYNEQFF. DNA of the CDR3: TGTGCCAGCAGCTCCGTGACCTTTTACAGCGGGAGTTCCTACAATGAGCAGTTCTTC.

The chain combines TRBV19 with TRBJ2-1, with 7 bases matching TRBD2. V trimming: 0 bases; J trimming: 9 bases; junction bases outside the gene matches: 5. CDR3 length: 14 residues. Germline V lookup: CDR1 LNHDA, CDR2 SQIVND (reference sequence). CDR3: CASSIEKASGEQFF. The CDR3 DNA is TGTGCCAGTAGTATAGAGAAGGCTAGCGGTGAGCAGTTCTTC.

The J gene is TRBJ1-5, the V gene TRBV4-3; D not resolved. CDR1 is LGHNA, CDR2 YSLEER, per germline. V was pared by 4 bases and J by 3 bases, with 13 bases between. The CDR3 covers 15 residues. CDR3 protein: CASSLFNSYNQPQHF. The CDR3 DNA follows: TGCGCCAGCAGCCTTTTTAACAGCTACAATCAGCCCCAGCATTTT.

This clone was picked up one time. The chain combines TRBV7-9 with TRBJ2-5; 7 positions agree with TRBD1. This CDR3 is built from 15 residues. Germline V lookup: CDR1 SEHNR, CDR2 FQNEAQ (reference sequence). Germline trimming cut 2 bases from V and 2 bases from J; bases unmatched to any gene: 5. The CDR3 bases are TGTGCCAGCAGCTTAAGCGCAGGGGGTCAAGAGACCCAGTACTTC. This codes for CASSLSAGGQETQYF.